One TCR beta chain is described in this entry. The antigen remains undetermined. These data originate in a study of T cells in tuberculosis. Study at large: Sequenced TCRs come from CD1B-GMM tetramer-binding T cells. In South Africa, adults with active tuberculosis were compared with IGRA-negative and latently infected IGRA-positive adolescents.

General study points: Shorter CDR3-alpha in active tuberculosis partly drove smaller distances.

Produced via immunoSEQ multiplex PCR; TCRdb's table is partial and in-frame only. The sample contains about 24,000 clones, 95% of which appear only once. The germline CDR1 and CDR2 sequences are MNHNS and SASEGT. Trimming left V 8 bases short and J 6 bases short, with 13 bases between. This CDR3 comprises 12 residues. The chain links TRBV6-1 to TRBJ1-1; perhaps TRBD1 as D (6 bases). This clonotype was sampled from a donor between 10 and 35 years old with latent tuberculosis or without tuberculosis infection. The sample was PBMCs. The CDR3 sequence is CASVWGGSEAFF. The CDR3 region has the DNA TGTGCCAGCGTATGGGGGGGCTCTGAAGCTTTCTTT.